The 3 T cell receptor beta chains reported below all come from one sample, sequenced in a study of T cell responses to AZD1222 COVID-19 vaccine (TCRdb year 2021). Libraries were made using the immunoSEQ multiplex PCR assay. Entries here come from immuneACCESS through TCRdb and include only in-frame sequences with V and J called. Some clones fail to appear in such tables; in the studies checked, an unresolved V gene covers under half of the shortfall, and the cause of the remainder is unknown. Recorded for this sample are over 130,000 clones; about 92% of them occurred a single time. Around 3.3% of the sample goes to the ten largest clones. The sample's time point label, decoded: about 28 days (+/-7) after the second vaccine dose. Material: peripheral blood, obtained 28 days after the second AZD1222 dose. All receptors come from an adult who received the AZD1222 COVID-19 vaccine.

The V and J genes are TRBV4-1 and TRBJ2-5; D is possibly TRBD2 (5 bases). The CDR3 has 13 amino acids. The germline V and J ends were trimmed by 2 bases and 5 bases, with 9 bases remaining between them. Per the germline V gene, CDR1 is MGHRA and CDR2 is YSYEKL. The CDR3 loop is CASSQRGRETQYF. CDR3 bases: TGCGCCAGCAGCCAAAGAGGGCGGGAGACCCAGTACTTC.

The chain carries TRBV28 and TRBJ2-1; D possibly corresponds to TRBD2 (6 bases). Germline V lookup: CDR1 MDHEN, CDR2 SYDVKM. The CDR3 is 16 residues long. Trimming cost V 4 bases and J 7 bases, with 20 bases left between them. The CDR3 DNA reads as TGTGCCAGCAGTTCTCGGACTAATAAGGAGGGTAATGAGCAGTTCTTC. Translating it yields CASSSRTNKEGNEQFF.

This clone was detected once. The chain uses TRBV19 and TRBJ1-5; D may be TRBD1 (5 bases). The V end was cut by 7 bases, the J end by 3 bases, with 16 bases between. The CDR3 is 15 residues long. CDR1 is LNHDA, CDR2 SQIVND, per germline (reference sequence). The CDR3 reads CASTKTRDYNQPQHF. The CDR3 DNA follows: TGTGCCAGTACCAAGACCCGGGACTACAATCAGCCCCAGCATTTT.